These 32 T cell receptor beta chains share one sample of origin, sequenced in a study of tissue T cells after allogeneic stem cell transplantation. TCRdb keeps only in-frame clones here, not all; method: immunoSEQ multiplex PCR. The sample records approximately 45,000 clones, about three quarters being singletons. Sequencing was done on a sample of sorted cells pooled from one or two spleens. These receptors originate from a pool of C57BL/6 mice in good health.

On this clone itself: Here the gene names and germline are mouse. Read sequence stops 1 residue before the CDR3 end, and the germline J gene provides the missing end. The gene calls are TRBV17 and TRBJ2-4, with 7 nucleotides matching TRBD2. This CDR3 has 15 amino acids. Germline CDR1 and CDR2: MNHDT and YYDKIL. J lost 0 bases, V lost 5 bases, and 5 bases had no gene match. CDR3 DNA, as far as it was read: TGTGCTAGCAGTGTGGGGGGACCTAGTCAAAACACCTTGTAC. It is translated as CASSVGGPSQNTLY. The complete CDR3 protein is CASSVGGPSQNTLYF.

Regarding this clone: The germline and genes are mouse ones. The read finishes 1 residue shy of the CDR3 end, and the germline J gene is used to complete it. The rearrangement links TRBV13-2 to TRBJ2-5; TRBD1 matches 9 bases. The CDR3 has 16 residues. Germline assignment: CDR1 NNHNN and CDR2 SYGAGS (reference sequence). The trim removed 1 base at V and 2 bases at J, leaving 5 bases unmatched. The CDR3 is CASGDRTGVAQDTQYF. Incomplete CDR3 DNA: TGTGCCAGCGGTGATCGGACAGGGGTGGCCCAAGACACCCAGTAC.

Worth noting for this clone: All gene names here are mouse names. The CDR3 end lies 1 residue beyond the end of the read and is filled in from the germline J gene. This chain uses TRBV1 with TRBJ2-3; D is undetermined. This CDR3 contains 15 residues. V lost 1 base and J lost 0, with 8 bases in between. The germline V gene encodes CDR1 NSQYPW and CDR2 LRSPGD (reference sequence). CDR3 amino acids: CTCSAGQTSAETLYF. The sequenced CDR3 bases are TGCACCTGCAGTGCAGGCCAGACTAGTGCAGAAACGCTGTAT.

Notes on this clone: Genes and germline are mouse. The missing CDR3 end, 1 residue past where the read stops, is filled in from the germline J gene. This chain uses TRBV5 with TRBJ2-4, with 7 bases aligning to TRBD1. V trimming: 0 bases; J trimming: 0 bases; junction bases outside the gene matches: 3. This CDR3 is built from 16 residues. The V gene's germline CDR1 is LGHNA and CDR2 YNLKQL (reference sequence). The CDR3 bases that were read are TGTGCCAGCAGCCAAGAACAGGGGAGGAGTCAAAACACCTTGTAC. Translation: CASSQEQGRSQNTLY. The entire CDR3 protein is CASSQEQGRSQNTLYF.

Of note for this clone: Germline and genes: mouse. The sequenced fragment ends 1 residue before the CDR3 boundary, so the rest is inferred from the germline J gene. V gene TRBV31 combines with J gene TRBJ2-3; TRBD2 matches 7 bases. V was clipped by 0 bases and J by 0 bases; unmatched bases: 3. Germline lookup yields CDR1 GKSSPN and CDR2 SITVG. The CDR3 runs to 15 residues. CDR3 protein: CAWSLWGTSAETLYF. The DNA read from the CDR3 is TGTGCCTGGAGTCTCTGGGGGACTAGTGCAGAAACGCTGTAT.

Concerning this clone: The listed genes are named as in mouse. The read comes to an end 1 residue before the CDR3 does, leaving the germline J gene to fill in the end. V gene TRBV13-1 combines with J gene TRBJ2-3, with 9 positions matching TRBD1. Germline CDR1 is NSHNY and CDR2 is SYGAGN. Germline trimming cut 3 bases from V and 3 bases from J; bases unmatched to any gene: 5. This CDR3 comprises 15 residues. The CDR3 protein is CASSVYRGLAETLYF. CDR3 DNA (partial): TGTGCCAGCAGTGTCTACAGGGGGCTAGCAGAAACGCTGTAT.

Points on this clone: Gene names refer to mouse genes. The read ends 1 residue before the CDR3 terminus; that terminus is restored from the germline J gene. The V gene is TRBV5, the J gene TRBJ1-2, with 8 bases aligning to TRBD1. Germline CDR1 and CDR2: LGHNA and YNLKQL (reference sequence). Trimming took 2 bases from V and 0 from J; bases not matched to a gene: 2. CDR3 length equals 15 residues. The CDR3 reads CASSQRQGSNSDYTF. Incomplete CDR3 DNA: TGTGCCAGCAGCCAAAGACAGGGGTCAAACTCCGACTACACC.

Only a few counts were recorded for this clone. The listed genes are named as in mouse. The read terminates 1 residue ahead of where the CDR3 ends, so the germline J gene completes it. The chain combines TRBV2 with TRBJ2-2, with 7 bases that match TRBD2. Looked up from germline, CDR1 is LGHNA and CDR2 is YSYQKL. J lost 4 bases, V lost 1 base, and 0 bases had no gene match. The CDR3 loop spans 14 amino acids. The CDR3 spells CASSQGGGTGQLYF. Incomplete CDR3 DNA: TGTGCCAGCAGCCAAGGGGGGGGCACCGGGCAGCTCTAC.

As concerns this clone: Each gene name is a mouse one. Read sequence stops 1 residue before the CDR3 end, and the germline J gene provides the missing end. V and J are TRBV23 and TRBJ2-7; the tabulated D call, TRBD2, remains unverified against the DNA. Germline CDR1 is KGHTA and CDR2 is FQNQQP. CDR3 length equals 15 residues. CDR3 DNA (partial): TGCTCCAGCAGTCAATCGGACTGGGGGGCCTATGAACAGTAC. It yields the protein CSSSQSDWGAYEQY. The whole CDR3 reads CSSSQSDWGAYEQYF.

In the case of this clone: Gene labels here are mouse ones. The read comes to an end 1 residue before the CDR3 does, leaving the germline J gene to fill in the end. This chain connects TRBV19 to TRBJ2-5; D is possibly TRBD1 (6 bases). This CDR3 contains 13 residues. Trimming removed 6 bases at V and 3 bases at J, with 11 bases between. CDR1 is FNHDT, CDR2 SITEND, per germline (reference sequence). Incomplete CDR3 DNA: TGTGCCAGCACAACAGGGTCTCAAGACACCCAGTAC. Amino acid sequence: CASTTGSQDTQY. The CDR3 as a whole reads CASTTGSQDTQYF.

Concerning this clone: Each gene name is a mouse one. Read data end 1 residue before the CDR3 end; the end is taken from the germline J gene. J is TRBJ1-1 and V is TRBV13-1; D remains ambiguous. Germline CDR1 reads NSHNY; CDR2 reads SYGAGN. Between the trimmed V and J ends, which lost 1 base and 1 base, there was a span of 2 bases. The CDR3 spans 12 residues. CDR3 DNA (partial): TGTGCCAGCAGTGATTTGAACACAGAAGTCTTC. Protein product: CASSDLNTEVF. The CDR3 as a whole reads CASSDLNTEVFF.

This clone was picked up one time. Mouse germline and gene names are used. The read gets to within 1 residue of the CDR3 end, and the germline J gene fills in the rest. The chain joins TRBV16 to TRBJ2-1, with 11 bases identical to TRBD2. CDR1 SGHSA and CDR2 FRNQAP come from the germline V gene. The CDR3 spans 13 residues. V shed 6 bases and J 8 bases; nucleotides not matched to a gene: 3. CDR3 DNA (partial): TGTGCAAGCAGTACTGGGGGGGCTACTGAGCAGTTC. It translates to CASSTGGATEQF. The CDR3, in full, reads CASSTGGATEQFF.

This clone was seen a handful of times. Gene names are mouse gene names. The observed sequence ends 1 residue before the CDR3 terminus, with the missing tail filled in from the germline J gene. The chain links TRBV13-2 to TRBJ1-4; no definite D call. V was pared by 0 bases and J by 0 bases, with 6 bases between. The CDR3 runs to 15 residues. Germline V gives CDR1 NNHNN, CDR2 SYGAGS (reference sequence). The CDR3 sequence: CASGDAQFSNERLFF. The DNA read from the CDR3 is TGTGCCAGCGGTGATGCACAGTTTTCCAACGAAAGATTATTT.

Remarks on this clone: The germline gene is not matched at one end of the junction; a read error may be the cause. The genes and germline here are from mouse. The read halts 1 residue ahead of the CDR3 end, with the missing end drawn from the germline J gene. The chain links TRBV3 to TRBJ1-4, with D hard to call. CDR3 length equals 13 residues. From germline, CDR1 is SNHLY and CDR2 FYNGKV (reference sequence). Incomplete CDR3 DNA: TGTGCCAGCGGCTTAGACAACAACGAAAGATTATTT. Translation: CASGLDNNERLF. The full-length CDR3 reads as CASGLDNNERLFF.

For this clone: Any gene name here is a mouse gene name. The sequenced part of the CDR3 DNA is TGCACCTGCAGTGCAGCCAGGGCGGACTCCGACTACACC. It yields the protein CTCSAARADSDYT. The whole CDR3 protein reads CTCSAARADSDYTF. V usage is TRBV1 and J usage is TRBJ1-2; perhaps TRBD1 as D (5 bases). The missing CDR3 end, 1 residue past where the read stops, is filled in from the germline J gene. This CDR3 spans 14 amino acids. Per germline, CDR1 NSQYPW and CDR2 LRSPGD (reference sequence). V was trimmed by 1 base and J by 3 bases, leaving 9 bases between them. Using reference TRBV1 and TRBJ1-2 for the parts outside the CDR3, the full variable domain is VTLLEQNPRWRLVPRGQAVNLRCILKNSQYPWMSWYQQDLQKQLQWLFTLRSPGDKEVKSLPGADYLATRVTDTELRLQVANMSQGRTLYCTCSAARADSDYTFGSGTRLLVI.

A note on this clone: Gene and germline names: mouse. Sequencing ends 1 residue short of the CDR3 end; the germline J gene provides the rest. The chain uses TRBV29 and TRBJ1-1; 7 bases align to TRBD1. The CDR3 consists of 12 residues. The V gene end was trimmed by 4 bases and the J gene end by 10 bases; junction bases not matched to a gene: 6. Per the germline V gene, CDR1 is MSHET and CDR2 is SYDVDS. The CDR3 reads CASSSTGVGVFF. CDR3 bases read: TGTGCTAGCAGTTCCACAGGGGTGGGAGTCTTC.

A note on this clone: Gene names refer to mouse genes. The CDR3 loop reads CASSLQSAETLYF. Partial CDR3 DNA: TGTGCCAGCAGCTTACAAAGTGCAGAAACGCTGTAT. This chain uses TRBV3 with TRBJ2-3; D call uncertain. The CDR3 is cut off 1 residue early in the read; its end comes from the germline J gene. The CDR3 is made up of 13 amino acids. Germline CDR1 reads SNHLY; CDR2 reads FYNGKV (reference sequence). V was pared by 2 bases and J by 0 bases, with 3 bases between.

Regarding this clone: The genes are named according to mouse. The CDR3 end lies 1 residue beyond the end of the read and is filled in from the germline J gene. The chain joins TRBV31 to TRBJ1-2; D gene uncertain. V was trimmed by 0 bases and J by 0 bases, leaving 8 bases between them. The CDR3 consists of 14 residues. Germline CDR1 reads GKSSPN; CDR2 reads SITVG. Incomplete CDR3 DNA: TGTGCCTGGAGTCTACGCAGGACAAACTCCGACTACACC. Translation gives CAWSLRRTNSDYT. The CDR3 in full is CAWSLRRTNSDYTF. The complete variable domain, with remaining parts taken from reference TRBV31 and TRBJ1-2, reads AQTIHQWPVAEIKAVGSPLSLGCTIKGKSSPNLYWYWQATGGTLQQLFYSITVGQVESVVQLNLSASRPKDDQFILSTEKLLLSHSGFYLCAWSLRRTNSDYTFGSGTRLLVI.

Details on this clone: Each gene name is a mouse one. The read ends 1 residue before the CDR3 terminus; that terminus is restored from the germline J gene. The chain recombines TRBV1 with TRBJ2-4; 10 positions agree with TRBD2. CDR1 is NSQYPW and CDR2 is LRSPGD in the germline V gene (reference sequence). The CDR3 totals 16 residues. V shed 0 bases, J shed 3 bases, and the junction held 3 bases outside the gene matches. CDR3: CTCSADRTGGQNTLYF. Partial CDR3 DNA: TGCACCTGCAGTGCAGATCGGACTGGGGGCCAAAACACCTTGTAC.

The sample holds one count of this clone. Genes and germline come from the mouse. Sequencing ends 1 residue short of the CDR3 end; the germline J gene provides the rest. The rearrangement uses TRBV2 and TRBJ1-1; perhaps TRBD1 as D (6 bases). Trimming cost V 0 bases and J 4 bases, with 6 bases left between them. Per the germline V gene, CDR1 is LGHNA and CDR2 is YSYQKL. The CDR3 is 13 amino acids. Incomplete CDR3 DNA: TGTGCCAGCAGCCAAGAGGGGGCCACAGAAGTCTTC. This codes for CASSQEGATEVF. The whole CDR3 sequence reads CASSQEGATEVFF.

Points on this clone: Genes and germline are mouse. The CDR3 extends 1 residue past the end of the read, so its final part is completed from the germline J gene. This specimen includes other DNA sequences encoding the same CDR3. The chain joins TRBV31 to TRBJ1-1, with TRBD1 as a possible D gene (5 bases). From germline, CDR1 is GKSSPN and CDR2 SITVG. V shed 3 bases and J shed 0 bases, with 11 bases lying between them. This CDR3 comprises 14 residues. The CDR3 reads CAWSLDRANTEVFF. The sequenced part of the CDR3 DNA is TGTGCCTGGAGCCTAGACAGAGCAAACACAGAAGTCTTC.

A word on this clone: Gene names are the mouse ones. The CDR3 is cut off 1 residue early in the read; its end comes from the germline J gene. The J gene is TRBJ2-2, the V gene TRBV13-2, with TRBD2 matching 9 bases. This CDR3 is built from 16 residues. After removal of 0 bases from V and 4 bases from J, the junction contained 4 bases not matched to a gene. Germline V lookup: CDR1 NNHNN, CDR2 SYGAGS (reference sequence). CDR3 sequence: CASGDAMGGRTGQLYF. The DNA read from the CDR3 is TGTGCCAGCGGTGATGCAATGGGGGGGCGCACCGGGCAGCTCTAC.

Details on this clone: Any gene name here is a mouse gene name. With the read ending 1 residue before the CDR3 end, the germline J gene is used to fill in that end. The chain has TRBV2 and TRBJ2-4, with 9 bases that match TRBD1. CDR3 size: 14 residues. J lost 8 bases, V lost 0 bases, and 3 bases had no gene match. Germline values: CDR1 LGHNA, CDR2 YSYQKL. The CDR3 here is CASSQDRTGATLYF. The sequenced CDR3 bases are TGTGCCAGCAGCCAAGATAGGACAGGGGCCACCTTGTAC.

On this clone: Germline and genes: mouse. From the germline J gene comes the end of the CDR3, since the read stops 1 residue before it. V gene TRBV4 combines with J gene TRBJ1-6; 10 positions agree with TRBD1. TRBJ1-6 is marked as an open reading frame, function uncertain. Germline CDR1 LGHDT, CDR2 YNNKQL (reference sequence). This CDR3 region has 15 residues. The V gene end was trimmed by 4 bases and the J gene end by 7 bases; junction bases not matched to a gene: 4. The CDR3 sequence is CASSSTGGGNSPLYF. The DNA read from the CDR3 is TGTGCCAGCAGCTCGACAGGGGGCGGGAATTCGCCCCTCTAC.

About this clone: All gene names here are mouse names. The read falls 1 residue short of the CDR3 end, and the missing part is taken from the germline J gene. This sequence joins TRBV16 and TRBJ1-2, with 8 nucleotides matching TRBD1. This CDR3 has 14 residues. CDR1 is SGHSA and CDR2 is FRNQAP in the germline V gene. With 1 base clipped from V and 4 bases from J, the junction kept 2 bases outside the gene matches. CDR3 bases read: TGTGCAAGCAGCTTAGGGACAGGGTTCTCCGACTACACC. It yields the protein CASSLGTGFSDYT. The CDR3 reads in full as CASSLGTGFSDYTF.

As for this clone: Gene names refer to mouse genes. CDR3 bases read: TGTGCCAGCAGCTTAAAACTGGGGACAAACACCGGGCAGCTCTAC. It codes for CASSLKLGTNTGQLY. The CDR3 as a whole reads CASSLKLGTNTGQLYF. The V and J genes are TRBV3 and TRBJ2-2; 7 bases fit TRBD2. The read gets to within 1 residue of the CDR3 end, and the germline J gene fills in the rest. Germline trimming cut 2 bases from V and 0 bases from J; bases unmatched to any gene: 3. The CDR3 loop spans 16 amino acids. The germline V gene encodes CDR1 SNHLY and CDR2 FYNGKV (reference sequence).

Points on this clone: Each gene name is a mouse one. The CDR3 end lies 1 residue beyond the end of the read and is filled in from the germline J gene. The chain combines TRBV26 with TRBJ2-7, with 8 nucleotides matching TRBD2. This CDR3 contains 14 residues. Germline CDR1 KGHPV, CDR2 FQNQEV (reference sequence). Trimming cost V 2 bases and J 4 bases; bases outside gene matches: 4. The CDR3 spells CASSLLGGVYEQYF. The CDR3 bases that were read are TGTGCCAGCAGTCTGCTGGGGGGCGTATATGAACAGTAC.

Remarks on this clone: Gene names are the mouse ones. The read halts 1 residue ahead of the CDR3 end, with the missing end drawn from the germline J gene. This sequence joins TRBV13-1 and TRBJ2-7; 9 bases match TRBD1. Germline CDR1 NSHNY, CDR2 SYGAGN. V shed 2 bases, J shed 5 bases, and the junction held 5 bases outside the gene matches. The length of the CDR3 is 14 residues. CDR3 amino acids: CASSEPGQGHEQYF. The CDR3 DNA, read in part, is TGTGCCAGCAGTGAGCCGGGACAGGGACATGAACAGTAC.

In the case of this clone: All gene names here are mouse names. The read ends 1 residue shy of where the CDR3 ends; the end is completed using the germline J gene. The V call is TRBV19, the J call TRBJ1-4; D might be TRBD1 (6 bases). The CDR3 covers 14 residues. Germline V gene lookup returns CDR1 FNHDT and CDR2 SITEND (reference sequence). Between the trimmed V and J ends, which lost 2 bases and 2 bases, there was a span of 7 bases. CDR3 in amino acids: CASSIQGSNERLFF. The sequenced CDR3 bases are TGTGCCAGCAGTATTCAGGGGTCCAACGAAAGATTATTT. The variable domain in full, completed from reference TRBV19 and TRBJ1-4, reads GGIITQTPKFLIGQEGQKLTLKCQQNFNHDTMYWYRQDSGKGLRLIYYSITENDLQKGDLSEGYDASREKKSSFSLTVTSAQKNEMAVFLCASSIQGSNERLFFGHGTKLSVL.

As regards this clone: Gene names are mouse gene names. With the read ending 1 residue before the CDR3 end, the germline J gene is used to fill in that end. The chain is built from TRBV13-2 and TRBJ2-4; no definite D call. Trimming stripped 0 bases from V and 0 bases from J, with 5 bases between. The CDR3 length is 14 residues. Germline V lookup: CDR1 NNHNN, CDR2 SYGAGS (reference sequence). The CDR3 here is CASGDGGSQNTLYF. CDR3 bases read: TGTGCCAGCGGTGATGGGGGAAGTCAAAACACCTTGTAC.

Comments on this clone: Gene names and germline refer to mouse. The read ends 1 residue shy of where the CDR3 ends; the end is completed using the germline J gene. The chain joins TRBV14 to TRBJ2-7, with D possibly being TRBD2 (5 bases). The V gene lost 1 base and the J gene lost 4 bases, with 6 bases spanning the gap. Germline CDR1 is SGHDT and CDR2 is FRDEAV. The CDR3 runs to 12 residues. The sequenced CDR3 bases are TGTGCCAGCAGTTTCCCTGGGTATGAACAGTAC. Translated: CASSFPGYEQY. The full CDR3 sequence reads CASSFPGYEQYF.

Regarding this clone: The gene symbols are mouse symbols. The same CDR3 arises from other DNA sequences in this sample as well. The sequenced part of the CDR3 DNA is TGTGCCAGCGGTGATGGACTGGGCGCAAACACCGGGCAGCTCTAC. Protein sequence: CASGDGLGANTGQLY. The entire CDR3 sequence reads CASGDGLGANTGQLYF. V gene TRBV13-2 combines with J gene TRBJ2-2, with 7 bases aligning to TRBD2. The DNA ends 1 residue before the CDR3 does, and the rest of the CDR3 is filled in from the germline J gene. After removal of 0 bases from V and 0 bases from J, the junction contained 2 bases not matched to a gene. The CDR3 runs to 16 residues. Germline V gene sequence: CDR1 NNHNN, CDR2 SYGAGS (reference sequence).